Given below is one T cell receptor (beta chain) in context. Its antigen is still unknown. Trimming removed 5 bases from V and 8 bases from J; junction bases left unmatched: 1. The germline V gene has CDR1 ENHRY and CDR2 SYGVKD. The CDR3 has 13 amino acids. The repertoire was sequenced with immunoSEQ multiplex PCR; TCRdb's copy has only in-frame clones and lacks some. The repertoire holds fewer than 150,000 clones, approximately 85% seen once, with approximately 6.6% in the top ten. This specimen belongs to a study of T cell responses to AZD1222 COVID-19 vaccine. Study-wide points: Donor demographics were predominantly white British with a female majority; clonal diversity may be underestimated.

This TCR was sampled from an adult in good health. This rearrangement joins TRBV10-3 to TRBJ1-6; 9 positions agree with TRBD1. The sample was peripheral blood, taken on day 0 of AZD1222 vaccination. CDR3 coding DNA: TGTGCCATCAGTACAGGGGGCGATTCACCCCTCCACTTT. It specifies CAISTGGDSPLHF.